These 13 T cell receptor beta chains were all obtained from the same sample, sequenced in a study of shared clonotypes between healthy human individuals. Generated by immunoSEQ multiplex PCR, the TCRdb table keeps only in-frame clones and is missing some. Here the sample spans around 1.9 million clones, 85% to 95% being singletons. In the naive CD8 group, cells lacked CD45RO and were positively selected for CCR7, so terminally differentiated effector memory CD45RA+ cells were left out. The sequencing sample was made of naive CD8+ T cells from PBMCs. These receptors all come from a man aged 18 to 35 in good health. Some clones in this sample may be carry-over from other donors' samples.

As concerns this clone: The junction departs from the called germline gene at one end, perhaps through a read error. The sample has other DNA sequences that encode this CDR3 too. The chain combines TRBV30 with TRBJ1-2; the match to TRBD1 covers 10 bases. Germline V gene lookup returns CDR1 GTSNPN and CDR2 SVGIG (reference sequence). This CDR3 contains 14 residues. The CDR3 bases are TGCGCCTGGAGCCCGGGACAGGGGACCTATGGCTACACCTTC. This encodes CAWSPGQGTYGYTF.

This rearrangement joins TRBV4-3 to TRBJ2-7; TRBD2 aligns across 8 bases. This CDR3 spans 15 amino acids. V was pared by 1 base and J by 5 bases, with 7 bases of the junction left unmatched. The germline V gene encodes CDR1 LGHNA and CDR2 YSLEER. CDR3 nucleotides: TGCGCCAGCAGCCAAGTGTCCGGGGGGGTAGACGAGCAGTACTTC. Its translation is CASSQVSGGVDEQYF.

V usage is TRBV18 and J usage is TRBJ2-1, with 7 positions matching TRBD2. Germline V gene data show CDR1 as KGHSH and CDR2 as LQKENI. Unmatched junction bases numbered 12, after V lost 0 bases and J lost 7 bases. The length of the CDR3 is 17 residues. The DNA for the CDR3 is TGTGCCAGCTCACCACCGACCCTCGCGGGAGTGAGGAATGAGCAGTTCTTC. Amino acids: CASSPPTLAGVRNEQFF.

This chain joins TRBV19 and TRBJ1-4; 7 bases match TRBD1. Trimming removed 6 bases from V and 8 bases from J; junction bases left unmatched: 12. The CDR3 consists of 15 residues. Germline V CDR1 and CDR2: LNHDA, SQIVND (reference sequence). This CDR3 reads CASSPDREEGEKLFF. In DNA form, the CDR3 reads TGTGCCAGTAGCCCCGACAGGGAAGAGGGCGAAAAACTGTTTTTT.

The chain links TRBV6-5 to TRBJ2-7; D is undetermined. CDR1 and CDR2 (germline): MNHEY, SVGAGI. With 0 bases removed from V and 6 bases from J, the gap between germline ends came to 9 bases. The CDR3 spans 13 residues. The CDR3 region is CASSYSSLSEQYF. CDR3 in DNA: TGTGCCAGCAGTTACTCCTCCCTGAGCGAGCAGTACTTC.

The CDR3 reads CASSDPETGANYGYTF. CDR3 sequence (DNA): TGTGCCAGCAGTGATCCCGAGACAGGGGCTAACTATGGCTACACCTTC. V and J are TRBV6-1 and TRBJ1-2; 8 bases line up with TRBD1. Losses at the gene ends were 3 bases for V and 0 bases for J; bases not matched to a gene: 6. This CDR3 region has 16 residues. Germline CDR1 is MNHNS and CDR2 is SASEGT.

The chain has TRBV11-2 and TRBJ2-2, with D perhaps matching TRBD2 (6 bases). CDR1 is SGHAT, CDR2 FQNNGV, per germline. V lost 5 bases and J lost 4, with 20 bases in between. The length of the CDR3 is 17 residues. The CDR3 sequence is CASSPSGRRGFTGELFF. In DNA form, the CDR3 reads TGTGCCAGCAGCCCCAGCGGGCGAAGAGGGTTCACCGGGGAGCTGTTTTTT.

Concerning this clone: Other DNA sequences in the same sample also yield this CDR3. The V gene is TRBV11-2, the J gene TRBJ2-5, with no clear D. The CDR3 is made up of 10 amino acids. Germline V CDR1 and CDR2: SGHAT, FQNNGV. V dropped 5 bases and J dropped 3 bases, with 1 base sitting between them. Here the CDR3 reads CASSEETQYF. The CDR3 nucleotides are TGTGCCAGCAGCGAAGAGACCCAGTACTTC.

The chain joins TRBV7-6 to TRBJ1-2; 7 nucleotides agree with TRBD1. CDR3 size: 17 residues. With 4 bases clipped from V and 3 bases from J, the junction kept 14 bases outside the gene matches. Germline CDR1 SGHVS, CDR2 FNYEAQ. The chain's CDR3 is CASSSSTSPGGYYGYTF. The CDR3 nucleotides are TGTGCCAGCAGCTCGTCCACGTCCCCAGGGGGGTACTATGGCTACACCTTC.

Comments on this clone: This could be a read error, since a much larger clone is one nucleotide away. This sequence joins TRBV7-8 and TRBJ1-5, with unresolved D. Germline V gene lookup returns CDR1 SGHVS and CDR2 FQNEAQ. V was cut by 3 bases and J by 4 bases, with 4 bases left in between. The CDR3 spans 12 residues. CDR3 sequence reads: CASSFGNQPQHF. The CDR3 DNA reads as TGTGCCAGCAGCTTTGGGAATCAGCCCCAGCATTTT.

The rearrangement links TRBV5-4 to TRBJ2-7, with 8 bases lining up with TRBD2. The CDR3 is 14 amino acids. With 4 bases clipped from V and 6 bases from J, the junction kept 9 bases outside the gene matches. CDR1 and CDR2 from the germline V gene are SGHNT and YYREEE (reference sequence). The CDR3 coding sequence is TGTGCCAGCAGCAAGCGGGAGTGGGCCGCCGAGCAGTACTTC. Its translation: CASSKREWAAEQYF.

The genes are TRBV7-2 and TRBJ2-1; TRBD1 matches 8 bases. This CDR3 has 16 amino acids. Germline loops: CDR1 SGHTA, CDR2 FQGNSA. Losses at the gene ends were 4 bases for V and 0 bases for J; bases not matched to a gene: 5. Here the CDR3 reads CASSSLQGGSYNEQFF. CDR3 DNA sequence: TGTGCCAGCAGCTCCCTACAGGGGGGCTCCTACAATGAGCAGTTCTTC.

As concerns this clone: Other DNA sequences in this specimen translate into the identical CDR3. V usage is TRBV7-2 and J usage is TRBJ2-1, with unresolved D. With 0 bases removed from V and 7 bases from J, the gap between germline ends came to 4 bases. This CDR3 is 12 amino acids long. Germline values: CDR1 SGHTA, CDR2 FQGNSA. For the CDR3, the DNA is TGTGCCAGCAGCTTAGCTCTGAATGAGCAGTTCTTC. This sequence encodes CASSLALNEQFF.